This TCR beta chain is from a study of identical twins. Study observations and caveats: Zero-insertion findings could be partly confounded by invariant cells (MAIT and iNKT cells). Sequences that were out-of-frame, alpha and twin-shared displayed an excess of low generation probability.

The CDR3 spans 16 residues. V shed 2 bases and J 6 bases; nucleotides not matched to a gene: 9. This clonotype was seen repeatedly, ten times or more. Its cognate antigen is unknown. The authors used template switching to add a universal primer site and gave cDNA unique molecular identifiers. Via MiXCR, TCRdb re-called the 5' RACE reads, giving one row per CDR3 protein. This sample has fewer than 800,000 distinct CDR3 sequences, with about 7.6% found just once. These data also formed part of another study, on yellow fever vaccine responses in identical twins.

V and J are TRBV12-3 or TRBV12-4 and TRBJ2-2, with 7 bases aligning to TRBD2. The receptor comes from a woman younger than 30 in good health. The sample consisted of PBMCs. CDR3 amino acids: CASSLRAKTSPGELFF. The CDR3 DNA follows: TGTGCCAGCAGTTTAAGGGCAAAGACTAGCCCCGGGGAGCTGTTTTTT.